Included here is one T cell receptor beta chain sequence, with context. The data stem from a study of blood T cell repertoires in COVID-19. Study details: Samples representing acute and convalescent COVID-19 were sourced from the United States, Italy and Spain.

The germline gives CDR1 MGHRA, CDR2 YSYEKL. Trimming shortened V by 4 bases and J by 2 bases, and 18 bases separated the two germline ends. The CDR3 spans 17 residues. In the study's own analysis: The authors estimated nucleated cell counts from reference gene primer amplification. The table came from immunoSEQ multiplex PCR; TCRdb's copy has only in-frame clones and leaves some out. From that table come the V and J calls and clone size; the DNA was used to work out D and trimming. This sample has 150,000 to 200,000 clones, with around 75% found just once. The TCR sequence derives from a woman of 80 years or more with acute or convalescent COVID-19. V usage is TRBV4-1 and J usage is TRBJ1-3; tentative D call: TRBD1 (6 bases). The sequencing sample was made of peripheral blood. This CDR3 is CASSLGTTGLTGNTIYF. The CDR3 DNA sequence: TGCGCCAGCAGCCTGGGCACTACAGGGTTAACTGGAAACACCATATATTTT.